The 28 T cell receptor beta chains presented below share a single source sample, sequenced in a study of T-cell reconstitution after alpha-beta-depleted transplantation in children (dated by TCRdb to the mid-2010s). The treatment or condition label for this specimen denotes: allogeneic hematopoietic cell transplantation with graft depleted of TCRalphabeta T cells and CD19 B cells. Preparation of the library involved PCR. The sequencer listed for this sample is Illumina HiSeq 2500. TCR libraries were prepared with molecular barcoding, using unique molecular identifiers to normalize TCRbeta repertoire quantification. TCRdb took the public reads, trimmed them with fastp at Q25, ran MiXCR for clone calling and kept in-frame beta chains. All rows with the same CDR3 protein become a single entry with the most common DNA and genes. Here the sample has approximately 430,000 distinct CDR3 sequences; around 15% occur a single time. The top ten constitute around 28% of the sample.

Sample: PBMCs, mostly from graft donor cells, taken 360 days after TCRalphabeta/CD19-depleted stem cell transplant. Receptors were obtained from a boy younger than two who had a stem cell transplant for Wiskott-Aldrich syndrome, so the T cells may come from the graft donor.

V usage is TRBV5-6 and J usage is TRBJ2-7; maybe TRBD2 (5 bases). The V and J ends lost 5 bases and 5 bases respectively, with 23 bases between them. The CDR3 covers 16 residues. Germline V gene lookup returns CDR1 SGHDT and CDR2 YYEEEE. The CDR3 DNA reads as TGTGCCAGCAGATCAAATCTGCCCACGGGATTCCACGAGCAGTACTTC. Translation gives CASRSNLPTGFHEQYF.

The chain recombines TRBV5-1 with TRBJ2-5, with D possibly matching TRBD1 (5 bases). V gave up 4 bases and J gave up 6 bases, with 16 bases separating them. CDR3 length: 14 amino acids. Germline CDR1 reads SGHRS; CDR2 reads YFSETQ. The CDR3 bases are TGCGCCAGCAGCCCCTACGACAGCCGGAAGACCCAGTACTTC. Its translation is CASSPYDSRKTQYF.

The rearrangement uses TRBV5-1 and TRBJ1-2, with 9 bases fitting TRBD1. The CDR3 is 14 amino acids. Germline CDR1 and CDR2: SGHRS and YFSETQ. V lost 4 bases and J lost 7; bases outside the gene matches: 8. CDR3 sequence (DNA): TGCGCCAGCAGCCCAACTACAGGGGGCAGTGGCTACACCTTC. This gives the protein CASSPTTGGSGYTF. The variable domain in full, with the rest retrieved from reference TRBV5-1 and TRBJ1-2, is KAGVTQTPRYLIKTRGQQVTLSCSPISGHRSVSWYQQTPGQGLQFLFEYFSETQRNKGNFPGRFSGRQFSNSRSEMNVSTLELGDSALYLCASSPTTGGSGYTFGSGTRLTVV.

This clonotype was counted only a few times. The V and J genes are TRBV7-8 and TRBJ2-5, with D hard to call. The CDR3 has 12 residues. With 5 bases removed from V and 0 bases from J, the gap between germline ends came to 4 bases. Germline V CDR1 and CDR2: SGHVS, FQNEAQ. As DNA, the CDR3 is TGTGCCAGCAGCCGGGACCAAGAGACCCAGTACTTC. This gives the protein CASSRDQETQYF.

This clonotype was counted between two and nine times. The chain uses TRBV6-5 and TRBJ1-2; D not resolved. V shed 0 bases and J shed 4 bases, with 12 bases lying between them. In germline, CDR1 is MNHEY, CDR2 SVGAGI. The CDR3 is 15 residues long. CDR3 sequence (DNA): TGTGCCAGCAGTTACTCGTCTGGGGTCGGCTATGGCTACACCTTC. It encodes CASSYSSGVGYGYTF.

This clonotype has a handful of counts. The rearrangement uses TRBV6-1 and TRBJ2-1, with no clear D. V lost 7 bases to trimming and J lost 8 bases, with 24 bases between them. CDR1 and CDR2 (germline): MNHNS, SASEGT. The CDR3 spans 16 residues. The CDR3 loop is CASIPFLEHKSDEQFF. For the CDR3, the DNA is TGTGCCAGCATCCCGTTCCTGGAGCACAAGAGCGATGAGCAGTTCTTC.

The genes are TRBV3-1 and TRBJ2-5; D is unresolved. Germline lookup yields CDR1 LGHDT and CDR2 YNNKEL (reference sequence). This CDR3 is 14 amino acids long. V lost 1 base and J lost 1, with 7 bases in between. CDR3 sequence (DNA): TGTGCCAGCAGCCAAGGTCCGGGCCAAGAGACCCAGTACTTC. It encodes CASSQGPGQETQYF.

This rearrangement joins TRBV20-1 to TRBJ2-7; tentatively, D is TRBD2 (5 bases). The CDR3 is made up of 17 amino acids. The germline V gene has CDR1 DFQATT and CDR2 SNEGSKA (reference sequence). The V end was cut by 3 bases, the J end by 1 base, with 22 bases between. As DNA, the CDR3 is TGCAGTGCTAGTTTTGCGCCAAGCGGTAGTACTTCCTACGAGCAGTACTTC. Amino acid sequence: CSASFAPSGSTSYEQYF.

This chain joins TRBV5-1 and TRBJ2-1, with D possibly being TRBD1 or TRBD2 (5 bases each). This CDR3 region has 15 residues. CDR1 is SGHRS and CDR2 is YFSETQ in the germline V gene. The V and J ends lost 5 bases and 1 base respectively, with 13 bases between them. The CDR3 loop is CASRWDRSSYNEQFF. CDR3 bases: TGCGCCAGCAGGTGGGACCGGAGTTCCTACAATGAGCAGTTCTTC.

The rearrangement uses TRBV21-1 and TRBJ2-4. TRBV21-1 is flagged as a pseudogene. The CDR3 spans 15 residues. The CDR3 DNA follows: TGTGCCAGCAGCAAAGGAGTAGTGGGGTCAGACATTCAGTACTTC. Its translation is CASSKGVVGSDIQYF.

The rearrangement links TRBV4-1 to TRBJ2-3; perhaps TRBD2 as D (5 bases). The CDR3 extends over 15 amino acids. V was pared by 1 base and J by 3 bases, with 11 bases between. CDR1 and CDR2 from the germline V gene are MGHRA and YSYEKL. This CDR3 reads CASSQVGVSTDTQYF. In DNA form, the CDR3 reads TGCGCCAGCAGCCAAGTCGGGGTTTCGACAGATACGCAGTATTTT.

This clonotype was counted many times. V usage is TRBV11-2 and J usage is TRBJ2-3; tentative D call: TRBD2 (5 bases). The CDR3 spans 16 residues. In germline, CDR1 is SGHAT, CDR2 FQNNGV. The V and J ends lost 1 base and 0 bases respectively, with 11 bases between them. The chain's CDR3 is CASSLGRGASTDTQYF. Here the CDR3 DNA reads TGTGCCAGCAGCTTAGGACGGGGTGCTAGCACAGATACGCAGTATTTT.

The chain recombines TRBV6-2 or TRBV6-3 with TRBJ2-1; D uncertain. CDR1 is MNHEY and CDR2 is SVGEGT in the germline V gene. Trimming cost V 9 bases and J 0 bases, with 15 bases left between them. CDR3 length equals 15 residues. The CDR3 loop is CASTLLPSSYNEQFF. For the CDR3, the DNA is TGTGCCAGTACCCTCCTTCCGAGCTCCTACAATGAGCAGTTCTTC.

This clonotype appeared a few times. This chain joins TRBV24-1 and TRBJ2-2, with 7 bases fitting TRBD2. The J segment lost 4 bases and the V segment lost 9 bases, leaving 1 base of the junction unmatched. The CDR3 totals 12 residues. Germline values: CDR1 KGHDR, CDR2 SFDVKD. CDR3 coding DNA: TGTGCCACCGGGGGGGTCACCGGGGAGCTGTTTTTT. It translates to CATGGVTGELFF.

The chain couples TRBV24-1 to TRBJ1-2; 7 bases line up with TRBD1. CDR3 size: 12 residues. From germline, CDR1 is KGHDR and CDR2 SFDVKD. V gave up 6 bases and J gave up 6 bases; unmatched junction bases: 3. CDR3 protein: CATSTDRNGYTF. The CDR3, as DNA: TGTGCCACCAGTACGGACAGGAATGGCTACACCTTC.

The chain links TRBV7-6 to TRBJ2-1, with TRBD1 identical over 10 bases. Germline CDR1 reads SGHVS; CDR2 reads FNYEAQ. V was clipped by 8 bases and J by 4 bases; unmatched bases: 5. The CDR3 extends over 14 amino acids. The DNA for the CDR3 is TGTGCCAGCTCGACAGGGGGCTGGTACAATGAGCAGTTCTTC. Translating it yields CASSTGGWYNEQFF.

The chain employs TRBV2 and TRBJ2-7, with TRBD1 as a possible D gene (6 bases). This CDR3 region has 14 residues. CDR1 is SNHLY and CDR2 is FYNNEI in the germline V gene. Here the CDR3 reads CASRWGPLSYEQYF. The CDR3 nucleotides are TGTGCGTCGCGCTGGGGGCCCCTCTCCTACGAGCAGTACTTC.

This rearrangement joins TRBV11-2 to TRBJ2-5, with D tentatively TRBD2 (6 bases). V shed 5 bases and J shed 3 bases, with 22 bases lying between them. CDR3 length equals 17 residues. Germline loops: CDR1 SGHAT, CDR2 FQNNGV. The CDR3 loop reads CASSQVDYWVQEETQYF. As DNA, the CDR3 is TGTGCCAGCAGCCAAGTGGACTATTGGGTGCAAGAAGAGACCCAGTACTTC.

The chain uses TRBV29-1 and TRBJ2-4; 7 bases fit TRBD2. CDR3 length: 13 amino acids. Germline-derived CDR1 and CDR2 are SQVTM and ANQGSEA. J gave up 2 bases and V 5 bases, and 3 bases lay outside the gene matches. The CDR3 DNA sequence: TGCAGCGTTCCCGGGGGGTCCAAAAACATTCAGTACTTC. It yields the protein CSVPGGSKNIQYF.

This clonotype appeared a few times. This chain uses TRBV7-9 with TRBJ2-1, with D tentatively TRBD2 (6 bases). V was shortened by 7 bases and J by 9 bases, with 16 bases between the two germline ends. CDR1 SEHNR and CDR2 FQNEAQ come from the germline V gene (reference sequence). The CDR3 is 13 residues long. The DNA for the CDR3 is TGTGCCAGCACACTGACGGGAGTCGTTGAGCAGTTCTTC. Residues: CASTLTGVVEQFF.

Concerning this clonotype itself: Its ends do not fully match the called genes, so a read error is possible. The rearrangement uses TRBV6-1 and TRBJ2-2; 9 nucleotides match TRBD2. CDR1 and CDR2 (germline): MNHNS, SASEGT. CDR3 size: 15 residues. CDR3 coding DNA: TGTGCCAGCATCGCGGGGGGGCCGAATACCGGGGAGCTGTTTTTT. It is translated as CASIAGGPNTGELFF.

The V and J genes are TRBV5-1 and TRBJ1-1, with a tentative D call TRBD1 (6 bases). Trimming removed 1 base from V and 1 base from J, with 8 bases in between. The CDR3 is 14 amino acids. Germline CDR1 SGHRS, CDR2 YFSETQ. Written as DNA, the CDR3 is TGCGCCAGCAGCTTGAGGGGGGAGAACACTGAAGCTTTCTTT. Amino acids: CASSLRGENTEAFF.

This clonotype was seen only a few times. The chain links TRBV6-5 to TRBJ2-5, with D hard to call. The V end lost 5 bases, the J end lost 3 bases, and 19 bases lay between the germline ends. Germline V gene lookup returns CDR1 MNHEY and CDR2 SVGAGI. The CDR3 totals 16 residues. CDR3 nucleotides: TGTGCCAGCAGTCACCACTCCGGTGGTGGCAAAGAGACCCAGTACTTC. It encodes CASSHHSGGGKETQYF.

This clonotype was found once. The rearrangement joins TRBV12-3 or TRBV12-4 to TRBJ2-7; 8 bases map to TRBD2. The V gene end was trimmed by 4 bases and the J gene end by 3 bases; junction bases not matched to a gene: 14. This CDR3 has 17 residues. The CDR3 is CASSWGGSGSFGYEQYF. The CDR3 DNA follows: TGTGCCAGCAGTTGGGGGGGGAGCGGGAGTTTTGGCTACGAGCAGTACTTC.

This chain uses TRBV7-8 with TRBJ2-7; perhaps TRBD1 as D (6 bases). The CDR3 runs to 16 residues. Between the trimmed V and J ends, which lost 5 bases and 4 bases, there was a span of 21 bases. Germline CDR1 is SGHVS and CDR2 is FQNEAQ. The CDR3 nucleotides are TGTGCCAGCAGCCCAAGGCGAACAGGGATCCGTTACGAGCAGTACTTC. It translates to CASSPRRTGIRYEQYF.

The chain uses TRBV3-1 and TRBJ2-7; tentatively, D is TRBD1 or TRBD2 (5 bases each). Trimming removed 1 base from V and 2 bases from J, with 12 bases in between. The V gene's germline CDR1 is LGHDT and CDR2 YNNKEL (reference sequence). The CDR3 runs 15 residues. CDR3 residues: CASSQGGFEPYEQYF. CDR3 bases: TGTGCCAGCAGCCAAGGGGGGTTTGAGCCCTACGAGCAGTACTTC.

V gene TRBV18 combines with J gene TRBJ1-5; 7 bases match TRBD1. The germline CDR1 and CDR2 sequences are KGHSH and LQKENI. The CDR3 length is 14 residues. Trimming took 5 bases from V and 5 from J; bases not matched to a gene: 6. CDR3 residues: CASSSTGRDQPQHF. The DNA of the CDR3 is TGTGCCAGCTCATCGACAGGGAGGGATCAGCCCCAGCATTTT.

The CDR3 DNA is TGTGCCAGCAGTCCGGGACAATCAGATACGCAGTATTTT. Translation: CASSPGQSDTQYF. The V gene is TRBV12-3 or TRBV12-4, the J gene TRBJ2-3, with a possible D match to TRBD1 (6 bases). With 5 bases removed from V and 4 bases from J, the gap between germline ends came to 10 bases. CDR3 length equals 13 residues.